Each of the 8 T cell receptor beta chains below was sequenced from the same sample in a study of blood T cell repertoires in COVID-19 (dated by TCRdb to about 2020). The library relied on the immunoSEQ multiplex PCR assay. In TCRdb, the immuneACCESS table is reduced to in-frame sequences with V and J assigned. These tables do not hold every clone; where another copy was compared, an unresolved V gene accounts for under half, and the others remain unexplained. The sample records 100,000 to 150,000 clones, approximately 79% of which are singletons. Of the sample, 2.4% is held by the ten largest clones. Sequencing input: PBMCs or T cells enriched from blood (not recorded which). The origin of the receptors is a man aged 35-49 years with acute COVID-19.

This chain links TRBV28 with TRBJ2-7, with a possible D match to TRBD1 (5 bases). Germline-derived CDR1 and CDR2 are MDHEN and SYDVKM. Trimming cost V 7 bases and J 7 bases, with 14 bases left between them. The CDR3 runs to 12 residues. The CDR3 DNA follows: TGTGCCAGCAAAGGCAGGGCTGGAGAGCAGTACTTC. Its translation is CASKGRAGEQYF.

This clone was seen once. J is TRBJ2-2 and V is TRBV18; D may be TRBD1 (8 bases). CDR1 and CDR2 (germline): KGHSH, LQKENI. The CDR3 consists of 15 residues. The V and J ends lost 4 bases and 5 bases respectively, with 14 bases between them. The CDR3 region is CASSRGQGGTGELFF. CDR3 nucleotides: TGTGCCAGCTCACGCGGACAGGGAGGGACCGGGGAGCTGTTTTTT.

This chain joins TRBV5-1 and TRBJ2-6, with TRBD2 as a possible D gene (6 bases). CDR1 is SGHRS and CDR2 is YFSETQ in the germline V gene. The ends were cut back, 4 bases at V and 1 base at J, with 6 bases in the middle. This CDR3 is 14 amino acids long. The CDR3 reads CASSGGSGANVLTF. The CDR3 DNA reads as TGCGCCAGCAGCGGGGGGTCTGGGGCCAACGTCCTGACTTTC.

J is TRBJ2-2 and V is TRBV11-3; D not resolved. Germline assignment: CDR1 SGHNT and CDR2 YENEEA. This CDR3 has 14 residues. Trimming took 4 bases from V and 4 from J, leaving 10 bases between them. Written as DNA, the CDR3 is TGTGCCAGCAGCTCGTTTACAAGCACCGGGGAGCTGTTTTTT. Its protein is CASSSFTSTGELFF.

This clone has only one observation. This sequence joins TRBV19 and TRBJ1-1; D is possibly TRBD1 (5 bases). V lost 9 bases to trimming and J lost 5 bases, with 16 bases between them. CDR1 is LNHDA, CDR2 SQIVND, per germline (reference sequence). The CDR3 runs 13 residues. CDR3 bases: TGTGCCAGCCATCTCCGGGGGTCTACTGAAGCTTTCTTT. Protein: CASHLRGSTEAFF.

V is TRBV18 and J is TRBJ2-1, with D perhaps matching TRBD2 (6 bases). The CDR3 totals 11 residues. Trimming stripped 3 bases from V and 12 bases from J, with 9 bases between. Germline V gene data show CDR1 as KGHSH and CDR2 as LQKENI. In nucleotides, the CDR3 is TGTGCCAGCTCACCCGCGGAGGGGCAGTTCTTC. Residues: CASSPAEGQFF. Full variable domain (missing parts from reference TRBV18 and TRBJ2-1): NAGVMQNPRHLVRRRGQEARLRCSPMKGHSHVYWYRQLPEEGLKFMVYLQKENIIDESGMPKERFSAEFPKEGPSILRIQQVVRGDSAAYFCASSPAEGQFFGPGTRLTVL.

The chain uses TRBV7-9 and TRBJ2-7, with TRBD2 as a possible D gene (7 bases). This CDR3 is 12 amino acids long. Trimming stripped 8 bases from V and 1 base from J, with 9 bases between. Germline-derived CDR1 and CDR2 are SEHNR and FQNEAQ (reference sequence). The CDR3 sequence is CASEGGSYEQYF. CDR3 nucleotides: TGTGCCAGCGAGGGGGGGTCCTACGAGCAGTACTTC.

The sample holds one count of this clone. This chain's CDR3 is CASRDRLDSGNTIYF. For the CDR3, the DNA is TGCGCCAGCAGGGACAGGTTGGACTCTGGAAACACCATATATTTT. The rearrangement joins TRBV5-1 to TRBJ1-3; TRBD1 aligns across 7 bases. The CDR3 spans 15 residues. V trimming: 5 bases; J trimming: 0 bases; junction bases outside the gene matches: 5. The germline gives CDR1 SGHRS, CDR2 YFSETQ.